This passage covers 2 T cell receptor beta chains from one sample sequenced in a study of blood T cells in healthy people across ages. A sample-barcoded 5' primer and a J-beta primer mix were used in a second PCR of roughly 7 to 12 cycles. MiXCR was run by TCRdb on the 5' RACE reads, yielding one entry per CDR3 protein. The data show approximately 1.5 million distinct CDR3 sequences, with approximately 42% seen just once and less than 5% held by the top ten. Sequencing was done on a sample of blood. These receptors all stem from a woman aged 18-29 years in good health.

The V call is TRBV7-9, the J call TRBJ2-3; D is undetermined. Between the trimmed V and J ends, which lost 4 bases and 2 bases, there was a span of 13 bases. This CDR3 is 15 amino acids long. CDR1 is SEHNR and CDR2 is FQNEAQ in the germline V gene (reference sequence). CDR3: CASSSPQLNTDTQYF. CDR3 nucleotides: TGTGCCAGCAGCTCTCCCCAGCTAAACACAGATACGCAGTATTTT.

This chain joins TRBV9 and TRBJ1-3; possible D gene TRBD1, 6 bases. CDR1 and CDR2 from the germline V gene are SGDLS and YYNGEE. Trimming shortened V by 2 bases and J by 2 bases, and 8 bases separated the two germline ends. The CDR3 runs to 14 residues. The CDR3 DNA sequence: TGTGCCAGCAGCGTGGCAGGGGCTGGAAACACCATATATTTT. It specifies CASSVAGAGNTIYF. The variable domain in full, with the rest retrieved from reference TRBV9 and TRBJ1-3, is DSGVTQTPKHLITATGQRVTLRCSPRSGDLSVYWYQQSLDQGLQFLIQYYNGEERAKGNILERFSAQQFPDLHSELNLSSLELGDSALYFCASSVAGAGNTIYFGEGSWLTVV.